Listed here are 26 T cell receptor beta chains from one sample, sequenced in a study of regulatory T cells in long-lasting Graves disease. Stated time point: newly diagnosed GD, antithyroid drugs for less than 3 months. RNA isolated from PBMCs was used to make the TCR library. Construction of TCR beta libraries relied on iRepertoire HTBI primers and on Arm-PCR targeting CDR3 regions. TCRdb called the multiplex PCR reads again in MiXCR, with one record for every CDR3 protein. This table holds hundreds of thousands of distinct CDR3 sequences, roughly 16% found once. Separately, the same data were catalogued under a study of T cells in Graves' hyperthyroidism and ophthalmopathy.

The sequences come from peripheral blood mononuclear cells (PBMCs), collected at new diagnosis, from a patient treated with antithyroid drugs. These receptors all come from a woman in her 30s with Graves disease.

This clonotype was detected ten times or more. This chain connects TRBV28 to TRBJ1-5; D is uncertain. The CDR3 sequence is 12 residues long. The germline V gene encodes CDR1 MDHEN and CDR2 SYDVKM. V gave up 6 bases and J gave up 6 bases, with 9 bases separating them. CDR3 nucleotides: TGTGCCAGCAGCGTTTACAGTCAGCCCCAGCATTTT. Residues: CASSVYSQPQHF.

This chain joins TRBV2 and TRBJ2-7, with a possible D match to TRBD2 (6 bases). The CDR3 runs to 15 residues. The V end lost 6 bases, the J end lost 2 bases, and 17 bases lay between the germline ends. Germline CDR1 and CDR2: SNHLY and FYNNEI. CDR3 amino acids: CASRDPGLTPYEQYF. The CDR3, as DNA: TGTGCCAGCAGAGATCCGGGACTCACACCCTACGAGCAGTACTTC.

This clonotype was counted many times. The J gene is TRBJ1-1, the V gene TRBV7-9; tentative D call: TRBD1 (5 bases). V lost 1 base and J 10 bases, leaving 10 bases between the germline ends. Germline V lookup: CDR1 SEHNR, CDR2 FQNEAQ (reference sequence). CDR3 length equals 12 residues. CDR3 amino acids: CASSLGEGTAFF. DNA for the CDR3: TGTGCCAGCAGCTTAGGGGAGGGGACAGCTTTCTTT.

V and J are TRBV20-1 and TRBJ2-3; the D gene is possibly TRBD2 (5 bases). The germline V gene has CDR1 DFQATT and CDR2 SNEGSKA (reference sequence). CDR3 size: 15 residues. The V gene lost 1 base and the J gene lost 2 bases, with 13 bases spanning the gap. The CDR3 sequence is CSARGIEGLTDTQYF. The DNA for the CDR3 is TGCAGTGCTAGAGGGATTGAGGGTCTCACAGATACGCAGTATTTT.

This clonotype occurred a few times. The chain carries TRBV7-2 and TRBJ2-1; a possible D gene is TRBD2 (6 bases). Germline loops: CDR1 SGHTA, CDR2 FQGNSA. V was pared by 5 bases and J by 8 bases, with 16 bases between. The length of the CDR3 is 14 residues. The CDR3 is CASSPQGGVDEQFF. DNA for the CDR3: TGTGCCAGCAGCCCCCAGGGAGGAGTAGATGAGCAGTTCTTC. Supplemented by reference TRBV7-2 and TRBJ2-1, the full variable domain reads GAGVSQSPSNKVTEKGKDVELRCDPISGHTALYWYRQSLGQGLEFLIYFQGNSAPDKSGLPSDRFSAERTGGSVSTLTIQRTQQEDSAVYLCASSPQGGVDEQFFGPGTRLTVL.

This clonotype turned up a few times. The V call is TRBV28, the J call TRBJ1-2; 8 bases fit TRBD1. Germline V gives CDR1 MDHEN, CDR2 SYDVKM. The junction had 8 bases not matched to a gene; V was cut back by 4 bases and J by 4 bases. The CDR3 runs to 15 residues. CDR3 nucleotide sequence: TGTGCCAGCAGTTCCTCCAGGGGGCCGGTCTATGGCTACACCTTC. This encodes CASSSSRGPVYGYTF.

This clonotype has just a few counts. The rearrangement uses TRBV5-1 and TRBJ2-5; D is possibly TRBD2 (5 bases). Germline-derived CDR1 and CDR2 are SGHRS and YFSETQ. The V end was cut by 3 bases, the J end by 2 bases, with 11 bases between. This CDR3 spans 14 amino acids. The chain's CDR3 is CASSSRDPQETQYF. As DNA, the CDR3 is TGCGCCAGCAGCTCCCGGGATCCACAAGAGACCCAGTACTTC.

The genes are TRBV6-9 and TRBJ2-7; D is perhaps TRBD1 or TRBD2 (6 bases each). There are 13 residues in the CDR3. The germline gives CDR1 MNHGY, CDR2 SVAAGI. Trimming shortened V by 3 bases and J by 6 bases, and 12 bases separated the two germline ends. The CDR3 nucleotides are TGTGCCAGCAGTTACGGTCCGGGGGCCGAGCAGTACTTC. It is translated as CASSYGPGAEQYF.

This clonotype has a count of ten or more. V usage is TRBV6-2 or TRBV6-3 and J usage is TRBJ2-4; 9 nucleotides align to TRBD2. V lost 5 bases and J lost 2; bases outside the gene matches: 10. Germline V lookup: CDR1 MNHEY, CDR2 SVGEGT. The CDR3 is made up of 17 amino acids. As DNA, the CDR3 is TGTGCCAGCAGTGAGATAGCGGGAGAGAATACCAAAAACATTCAGTACTTC. Protein product: CASSEIAGENTKNIQYF.

This clonotype was picked up a small number of times. The gene calls are TRBV18 and TRBJ1-4; 7 bases agree with TRBD1. The CDR3 spans 16 residues. Trimming removed 3 bases from V and 5 bases from J; junction bases left unmatched: 9. Germline V gene lookup returns CDR1 KGHSH and CDR2 LQKENI. The CDR3 bases are TGTGCCAGCTCACCCCTGGTGGGACAGACAAATGAAAAACTGTTTTTT. Protein product: CASSPLVGQTNEKLFF.

This clonotype showed up many times. V is TRBV2 and J is TRBJ2-7; the D is unclear. V lost 4 bases to trimming and J lost 6 bases, with 7 bases between them. From germline, CDR1 is SNHLY and CDR2 FYNNEI. This CDR3 is 11 amino acids long. The CDR3 DNA sequence: TGTGCCAGCAGTGGGCACGTCGAGCAGTACTTC. Amino acids: CASSGHVEQYF.

As concerns this clonotype: One end of the junction is discordant with germline, which a read error may explain. The V gene is TRBV2, the J gene TRBJ2-2; TRBD1 is a possible D gene (7 bases). Germline V gives CDR1 SNHLY, CDR2 FYNNEI. The CDR3 has 15 residues. The CDR3 DNA is TGTGCCAGCATTCGTCTGGACAGGAACACCGGGGGGCTGTTTTTT. Protein sequence: CASIRLDRNTGGLFF.

The V gene is TRBV10-3, the J gene TRBJ1-2; 9 bases fit TRBD1. V dropped 2 bases and J dropped 8; count of bases not matched to a gene: 6. The CDR3 sequence is 14 residues long. Germline V gives CDR1 ENHRY, CDR2 SYGVKD. CDR3 sequence (DNA): TGTGCCATCAGTGAGGGGGACAGGGTAGGAGGCTACACCTTC. This translates into CAISEGDRVGGYTF.

Only a few counts were recorded for this clonotype. The rearrangement joins TRBV24-1 to TRBJ2-6; 10 nucleotides match TRBD1. This CDR3 comprises 16 residues. J gave up 8 bases and V 3 bases, and 6 bases lay outside the gene matches. Germline lookup yields CDR1 KGHDR and CDR2 SFDVKD. The CDR3 is CATSDTRQGASNVLTF. The CDR3 coding sequence is TGTGCCACCAGTGATACCCGACAGGGGGCTTCCAACGTCCTGACTTTC.

Many counts were recorded for this clonotype. The chain carries TRBV24-1 and TRBJ2-7, with 9 nucleotides matching TRBD1. The germline gives CDR1 KGHDR, CDR2 SFDVKD. This CDR3 is built from 10 residues. CDR3 nucleotides: TGTCGGGACAGGGTGTCCGAGCAGTACTTC. It is translated as CRDRVSEQYF.

This clonotype was seen at least ten times. The chain couples TRBV9 to TRBJ2-3; D might be TRBD1 (5 bases). Between the trimmed V and J ends, which lost 4 bases and 2 bases, there was a span of 17 bases. This CDR3 has 16 residues. CDR1 SGDLS and CDR2 YYNGEE come from the germline V gene. The CDR3 region is CASSSDGRATTDTQYF. CDR3 nucleotide sequence: TGTGCCAGCAGCTCCGACGGCAGGGCCACCACAGATACGCAGTATTTT.

This clonotype was seen a few times. This sequence joins TRBV29-1 and TRBJ1-2; weak D call: TRBD1 (6 bases). The CDR3 consists of 13 residues. Between the trimmed V and J ends, which lost 8 bases and 4 bases, there was a span of 17 bases. Germline V gives CDR1 SQVTM, CDR2 ANQGSEA. Here the CDR3 reads CSFLQGPRYGYTF. The CDR3 coding sequence is TGCAGCTTTCTACAGGGACCCCGCTATGGCTACACCTTC.

Of note for this clonotype: Possible read error: a much larger clone is one base away. The conserved phenylalanine or tryptophan is not found at the CDR3 terminus, so this likely reflects a read error. The chain carries TRBV29-1 and TRBJ1-1, with a possible D match to TRBD1 (5 bases). Trimming removed 4 bases at V and 3 bases at J, with 6 bases between. The length of the CDR3 is 11 residues. Per the germline V gene, CDR1 is SQVTM and CDR2 is ANQGSEA. The CDR3 here is CSVVGDTEAFL. The CDR3 region has the DNA TGCAGCGTTGTAGGGGACACTGAAGCTTTCCTT.

This clonotype has more than one count but fewer than ten. This rearrangement joins TRBV2 to TRBJ1-1, with D possibly TRBD1 on 5 matching bases. Germline assignment: CDR1 SNHLY and CDR2 FYNNEI. Trimming cost V 4 bases and J 4 bases, with 10 bases left between them. CDR3 length equals 13 residues. The CDR3 spells CASSGDRPTEAFF. CDR3 DNA sequence: TGTGCCAGCAGTGGGGACCGGCCCACTGAAGCTTTCTTT.

Ten or more counts support this clonotype. This chain connects TRBV5-1 to TRBJ2-7; D gene uncertain. The CDR3 extends over 12 amino acids. With 4 bases removed from V and 2 bases from J, the gap between germline ends came to 7 bases. Germline lookup yields CDR1 SGHRS and CDR2 YFSETQ. CDR3 region: CASSHDTYEQYF. The CDR3 bases are TGCGCCAGCAGCCACGACACCTACGAGCAGTACTTC. Variable domain in full (rest from reference TRBV5-1 and TRBJ2-7): KAGVTQTPRYLIKTRGQQVTLSCSPISGHRSVSWYQQTPGQGLQFLFEYFSETQRNKGNFPGRFSGRQFSNSRSEMNVSTLELGDSALYLCASSHDTYEQYFGPGTRLTVT.

This sequence joins TRBV20-1 and TRBJ2-7; a weak D match, TRBD2 (6 bases). The germline V and J ends were trimmed by 0 bases and 3 bases, with 9 bases remaining between them. This CDR3 is 13 amino acids long. In germline, CDR1 is DFQATT, CDR2 SNEGSKA (reference sequence). In nucleotides, the CDR3 is TGCAGTGCTAGAGATGTCGGGGGCTACGAGCAGTACTTC. Translation gives CSARDVGGYEQYF.

This clonotype was seen ten or more times. This is likely a read error, given that the CDR3 carries no conserved phenylalanine or tryptophan at its end. J is TRBJ1-1 and V is TRBV12-3 or TRBV12-4; no definite D call. This CDR3 spans 13 amino acids. V was cut by 6 bases and J by 0 bases, with 8 bases left in between. The CDR3 nucleotides are TGTGCCAGCAGCTTACAGATGAACACTGAAGCTTTCCTT. Protein: CASSLQMNTEAFL.

This clonotype occurred many times. The chain has TRBV20-1 and TRBJ2-5; no clear D gene. This CDR3 has 13 residues. V was pared by 7 bases and J by 4 bases, with 16 bases between. Germline CDR1 and CDR2: DFQATT and SNEGSKA (reference sequence). CDR3 residues: CSGAPSDGETQYF. DNA of the CDR3: TGCAGTGGTGCACCCTCCGACGGAGAGACCCAGTACTTC.

In this sample, this clonotype turned up many times. V and J are TRBV6-1 and TRBJ2-6; possible D gene TRBD1, 5 bases. The CDR3 contains 17 residues. Trimming took 5 bases from V and 0 from J, leaving 14 bases between them. Per the germline V gene, CDR1 is MNHNS and CDR2 is SASEGT. CDR3 sequence: CASSPLTVYSGANVLTF. The CDR3 bases are TGTGCCAGCAGTCCGCTGACAGTCTACTCTGGGGCCAACGTCCTGACTTTC.

This clonotype showed up many times. This chain connects TRBV7-9 to TRBJ2-3; D might be TRBD1 (5 bases). The CDR3 runs 15 residues. V was clipped by 5 bases and J by 4 bases, with 16 bases between them. In germline, CDR1 is SEHNR, CDR2 FQNEAQ (reference sequence). The CDR3 spells CASSKVAGWADTQYF. The CDR3 region has the DNA TGTGCCAGCAGCAAAGTGGCAGGGTGGGCAGATACGCAGTATTTT.

Many counts were recorded for this clonotype. The chain couples TRBV2 to TRBJ1-5, with 8 bases that match TRBD1. CDR3 length: 14 residues. The germline CDR1 and CDR2 sequences are SNHLY and FYNNEI. Germline trimming cut 3 bases from V and 2 bases from J; bases unmatched to any gene: 0. Written as DNA, the CDR3 is TGTGCCAGCAGTGAGACAGGGGGCAATCAGCCCCAGCATTTT. This sequence encodes CASSETGGNQPQHF.